The sample holds a few counts of the clone carrying this T cell receptor beta chain. The antigen remains unidentified. The TCR library protocol attached unique molecular identifiers to the individual cDNA molecules. One entry per CDR3 protein, called by TCRdb with MiXCR from the 5' RACE reads. The sample carries 45,000 to 70,000 distinct CDR3 sequences, about 8% recorded once. V was clipped by 8 bases and J by 7 bases, with 18 bases between them. Germline CDR1 reads SNHLY; CDR2 reads FYNNEI. The CDR3 is 15 residues long. This record belongs to a study of early T cells in non-severe SARS-CoV-2 infection. General observations from the study: Matches to VDJdb favored anti-spike CD8 responses and missed private and CD4 specificities.

The rearrangement joins TRBV2 to TRBJ1-6; D call uncertain. This TCR was sampled from an adult who was a healthcare worker with PCR-confirmed SARS-CoV-2 infection or an uninfected control (not recorded which). Sample: whole blood, taken at baseline. CDR3 DNA sequence: TGTGCCAGCCTCCTTCGGGGTTTAGGAAATTCACCCCTCCACTTT. Amino acid sequence: CASLLRGLGNSPLHF.